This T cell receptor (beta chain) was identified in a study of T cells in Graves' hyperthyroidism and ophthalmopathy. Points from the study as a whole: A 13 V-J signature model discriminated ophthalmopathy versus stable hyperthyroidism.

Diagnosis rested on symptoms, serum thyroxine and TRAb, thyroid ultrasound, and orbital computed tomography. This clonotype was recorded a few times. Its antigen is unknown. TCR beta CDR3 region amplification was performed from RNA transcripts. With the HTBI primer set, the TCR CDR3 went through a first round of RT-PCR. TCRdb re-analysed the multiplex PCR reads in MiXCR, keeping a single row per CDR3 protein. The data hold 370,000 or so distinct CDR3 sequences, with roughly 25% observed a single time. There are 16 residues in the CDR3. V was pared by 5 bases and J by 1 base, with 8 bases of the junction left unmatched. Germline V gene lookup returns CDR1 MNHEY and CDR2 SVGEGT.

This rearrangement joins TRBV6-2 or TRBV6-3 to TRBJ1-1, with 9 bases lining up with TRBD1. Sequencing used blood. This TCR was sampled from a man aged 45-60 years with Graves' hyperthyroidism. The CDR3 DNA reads TGTGCCAGCAGTAGGGACAGGGTGTGGACGAACACTGAAGCTTTCTTT. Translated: CASSRDRVWTNTEAFF.